This T cell receptor beta chain is from a study of CXCR3-negative and CXCR3-positive naive CD8 T cells. Study overall: Cumulative TRB read yield was roughly 130 million, averaging about 1.5 +/- 0.3 million per library.

Considering frequency, this clonotype is medium-sized. Its matching antigen is unknown. The libraries of TRB cDNA were prepared using 5' RACE with UMI labels. TCRdb reprocessed the 5' RACE reads and keeps a single row for each CDR3 protein, giving no DNA. The sample's table shows about 5,900 distinct CDR3 sequences. Naive CD8+ T cells were CD45RO-CCR7+CD27+CD95-. CDR3 size: 14 residues. Germline CDR1 SEHNR, CDR2 FQNEAQ (reference sequence). The study's findings and limits: Similar levels of surface CD5 were seen between naive subsets; TCR strength was inferred from TRB CDR3 properties. Naive CXCR3-positive cells had TRB CDR3s more hydrophobic than those of CXCR3-negative naive cells. Both naive subsets showed comparably high diversity, and memory CD8+ cells showed much lower diversity.

The TCR was taken from a human donor in good health. Some clones in this sample may be carry-over from other donors' samples. The V and J genes are TRBV7-9 and TRBJ2-1; TCRdb's D gene call, TRBD2, goes unchecked for lack of DNA. The sequencing input was naive CXCR3+ CD8+ T cells from blood. Noted subset: CD45RO-CCR7+CD27+CD95- naive CD8+ T cells expressing CXCR3 (TNR3+). CDR3 in amino acids: CASSLETSGRSLFF. Combining the CDR3 with reference TRBV7-9 and TRBJ2-1 gives the whole variable domain DTGVSQNPRHKITKRGQNVTFRCDPISEHNRLYWYRQTLGQGPEFLTYFQNEAQLEKSRLLSDRFSAERPKGSFSTLEIQRTEQGDSAMYLCASSLETSGRSLFFGPGTRLTVL.